This T cell receptor (beta chain) is from a study of CD8 T cells in Susac syndrome (dated by TCRdb to 2018 to 2020). For the wider study: Among the Susac syndrome patients who were sequenced, clinically active disease was present in about 6 and clinical remission was observed in 8 or 9. At blood withdrawal, Susac syndrome patients were therapy-naive, treated with corticosteroids (with IVIg additionally given to some), or treated with IVIg alone. The study used repertoire sequencing to test whether antigen drove CD8+ T cell activation and differentiation in Susac syndrome. Results the study describes overall, beyond this receptor: The number of individuals in the TCR sequencing and HLA analysis was acknowledged as relatively small. The CD4+ T cell repertoire of patients with Susac syndrome showed no detectable clonal expansion.

Trimming removed 5 bases from V and 6 bases from J, leaving 16 bases between the germline ends. From cysteine to phenylalanine, the CDR3 is 15 amino acids long. The retained sequence is limited to the CDR3, 45 bases, with the frame set at the first base. From the germline V gene (reference sequence), CDR1 is MNHEY and CDR2 is SMNVEV. RNA was extracted using the RNeasy kit, and roughly 0.5 to 1 microgram was reverse transcribed with random hexamers. TCR beta CDR3 regions were amplified with the immunoSEQ multiplex PCR assay covering 54 Vbeta and 13 Jbeta segments. To correct PCR amplification bias, a synthetic template baseline was used for both primer optimization and computational correction. In the authors' own workflow: Reads were annotated to V, D and J genes per IMGT and analyzed with immunoSEQ Analyzer, keeping only productive sequences. To calculate clonality, Shannon entropy was normalized by log2 of the number of productive unique sequences and then subtracted from one. For each patient and control, public and private clones were evaluated within the 100 most prevalent clones. A clone was defined as Susac-specific if it was absent from the healthy and MS cohorts, from about a thousand published viral clones and from other ImmuneACCESS disease sequences. The public reads were reanalyzed by TCRdb: fastp trimming at Q25, MiXCR alignment, in-frame beta chains only. Rows with one shared CDR3 protein collapse into an entry with the most common genes and DNA. TCRdb's processing, not the authors' own work, is the source of the V and J calls. The sample data list some 200,000 distinct CDR3 sequences, and almost 96% of these were observed just once. Of the sample, 0.075% to 0.1% is held by the ten largest clones.

As to this clonotype: What this receptor recognizes is not known. No much larger clonotype is one base removed from it; base qualities were not supplied.

Peripheral blood CD8+ and CD4+ T cells from healthy donors, Susac syndrome patients and multiple sclerosis patients were profiled using high-throughput TCR beta sequencing. The Susac syndrome patients fulfilled recently defined diagnostic criteria for either definite or probable disease. Bulk CD8+ and CD4+ T cells were purified magnetically by negative isolation, whereas CD8+ TEMRA cells were enriched by FACS. Blood was drawn into EDTA tubes, processed within 24 hours, and PBMCs were isolated by density gradient centrifugation. PBMCs intended for TCR sequencing were cryopreserved in liquid nitrogen and were subsequently thawed in a 37 degrees C water bath. A purity of at least 90% was achieved for sorted or isolated CD4+, CD8+ and CD8+ TEMRA cells.

The chain joins TRBV27 to TRBJ1-4, with TRBD1 perhaps the D gene, on 5 matching bases. The sequence was collected from a human donor with Susac syndrome. The specimen sequenced was CD4+ T cells from PBMCs. The nucleotides are TGTGCCAGCAGTCGTCAGGGAAATTCGTATGAAAAACTGTTTTTT. Translated, it reads CASSRQGNSYEKLFF.